Listed below are T cell receptor beta chains from one sample, sequenced in a study of OX40 agonist ivuxolimab in advanced cancers. The assay was immunoSEQ multiplex PCR, and TCRdb's table has in-frame clones only and misses some. The data show 75,000 to 100,000 clones, with 92% seen just once and around 3.5% held by the top ten. The sequencing used CD4+ or CD8+ T cells sorted from blood, collected in a trial of the OX40 agonist ivuxolimab. The receptors derive from an adult with an advanced solid tumor such as melanoma, head and neck, liver or kidney cancer. The CDR3 runs from the conserved cysteine through the conserved F or W. Size values are once, few and many counts, or a class for expanded clones, and some rows have none.

abundance: NA; j_gene: TRBJ2-7; v_gene: TRBV18; CDR3aa: CASSPWTEIQYEQYF
abundance: NA; j_gene: TRBJ1-6; v_gene: TRBV5-6; CDR3aa: CASSLGGVVASPLHF
abundance: few; j_gene: TRBJ2-5; v_gene: TRBV7-9; CDR3aa: CASSPAGTGARWQETQYF
abundance: once; j_gene: TRBJ1-2; v_gene: TRBV27; CDR3aa: CASGGFRDRTVLIGYTF
abundance: NA; j_gene: TRBJ2-5; v_gene: TRBV7-2; CDR3aa: CASLGWLQETQYF
abundance: NA; j_gene: TRBJ2-1; v_gene: TRBV30; CDR3aa: CAWTPLEGSAYNEQFF
abundance: NA; j_gene: TRBJ1-4; v_gene: TRBV4-1; CDR3aa: CASSQVGNEKLFF
abundance: NA; j_gene: TRBJ2-3; v_gene: TRBV13; CDR3aa: CASSSVSGSADTQYF
abundance: NA; j_gene: TRBJ1-4; v_gene: TRBV11-2; CDR3aa: CASSAATGVGEKLFF
abundance: NA; j_gene: TRBJ1-1; v_gene: TRBV5-1; CDR3aa: CASSRDREAFF
abundance: NA; j_gene: TRBJ1-1; v_gene: TRBV19; CDR3aa: CASSIGTGGFTEAFF
abundance: NA; j_gene: TRBJ2-2; v_gene: TRBV9; CDR3aa: CASSAGWSDTGELFF
abundance: NA; j_gene: TRBJ2-1; v_gene: TRBV19; CDR3aa: CASSSPIRGPNNEQFF
abundance: NA; j_gene: TRBJ1-1; v_gene: TRBV10-3; CDR3aa: CASSTPGRTEAFF
abundance: NA; j_gene: TRBJ2-5; v_gene: TRBV7-8; CDR3aa: CASALGGPQETQYF
abundance: NA; j_gene: TRBJ2-5; v_gene: TRBV18; CDR3aa: CASSPTSQETQYF
abundance: NA; j_gene: TRBJ2-3; v_gene: TRBV27; CDR3aa: CASSRLGSTDTQYF
abundance: once; j_gene: TRBJ2-7; v_gene: TRBV4-1; CDR3aa: CASSQDKDRGHEQYF
abundance: NA; j_gene: TRBJ2-7; v_gene: TRBV28; CDR3aa: CASSLWGRDRGYEQYF
abundance: NA; j_gene: TRBJ2-3; v_gene: TRBV9; CDR3aa: CASSVGVRTDTQYF
abundance: NA; j_gene: TRBJ1-1; v_gene: TRBV13; CDR3aa: CASIRGNTEAFF
abundance: NA; j_gene: TRBJ1-6; v_gene: TRBV25-1; CDR3aa: CASSELTHGGYSPLHF
abundance: NA; j_gene: TRBJ1-2; v_gene: TRBV2; CDR3aa: CASSPRQASGTYGYTF
abundance: few; j_gene: TRBJ1-5; v_gene: TRBV13; CDR3aa: CASSPAGQGGQPQHF
abundance: once; j_gene: TRBJ2-1; v_gene: TRBV5-1; CDR3aa: CATSPGLANYNEQFF
abundance: once; j_gene: TRBJ2-3; v_gene: TRBV25-1; CDR3aa: CASSEKLLDTQYF
abundance: NA; j_gene: TRBJ2-7; v_gene: TRBV29-1; CDR3aa: CSVLTNKRYEQYF
abundance: NA; j_gene: TRBJ2-1; v_gene: TRBV7-6; CDR3aa: CASSFSIDESYNEQFF
abundance: NA; j_gene: TRBJ2-1; v_gene: TRBV5-1; CDR3aa: CASSLVPGQFNEQFF
abundance: NA; j_gene: TRBJ2-1; v_gene: TRBV11-2; CDR3aa: CASSSTVKFRNEQFF
abundance: NA; j_gene: TRBJ2-7; v_gene: TRBV5-1; CDR3aa: CASNVLHYEQYF
abundance: NA; j_gene: TRBJ2-7; v_gene: TRBV6-5; CDR3aa: CASTGHRGEQYF
abundance: NA; j_gene: TRBJ1-2; v_gene: TRBV9; CDR3aa: CASSVAPGPDYGYTF
abundance: NA; j_gene: TRBJ1-1; v_gene: TRBV27; CDR3aa: CASSSLPGPEAFF
abundance: NA; j_gene: TRBJ1-2; v_gene: TRBV7-9; CDR3aa: CANKPGRGTCYGYTF
abundance: NA; j_gene: TRBJ2-5; v_gene: TRBV5-8; CDR3aa: CASSLGREETQYF
abundance: NA; j_gene: TRBJ2-4; v_gene: TRBV2; CDR3aa: CASSLAGRGAKNIQYF
abundance: NA; j_gene: NA; v_gene: TRBV7-2; CDR3aa: CASSGVTGTSYEQYF
abundance: NA; j_gene: TRBJ2-7; v_gene: TRBV10-3; CDR3aa: CAISDSYEQYF
abundance: NA; j_gene: TRBJ2-7; v_gene: TRBV27; CDR3aa: CASSPQGGPFYEQYF
abundance: once; j_gene: TRBJ1-4; v_gene: TRBV15; CDR3aa: CATSRGRDSSNEKLFF
abundance: NA; j_gene: TRBJ1-1; v_gene: TRBV15; CDR3aa: CATSRSRTGGFTEAFF
abundance: NA; j_gene: TRBJ2-5; v_gene: TRBV30; CDR3aa: CAWSVEPLTEYQETQYF
abundance: NA; j_gene: TRBJ1-1; v_gene: TRBV4-1; CDR3aa: CASSRIEGNTEAFF
abundance: NA; j_gene: TRBJ2-3; v_gene: TRBV6-1; CDR3aa: CASSSGDSTDTQYF
abundance: NA; j_gene: TRBJ2-4; v_gene: TRBV29-1; CDR3aa: CSVEDSLVKNIQYF
abundance: NA; j_gene: TRBJ2-7; v_gene: TRBV29-1; CDR3aa: CSVGAGEQYF
abundance: NA; j_gene: TRBJ2-5; v_gene: TRBV7-2; CDR3aa: CASSFRDRGRETQYF
abundance: few; j_gene: TRBJ1-1; v_gene: TRBV5-6; CDR3aa: CASSSGASGIAFF
abundance: few; j_gene: TRBJ1-5; v_gene: TRBV18; CDR3aa: CASSPAGGPVRNQPQHF
abundance: NA; j_gene: TRBJ1-1; v_gene: TRBV7-8; CDR3aa: CASSLGGGGPEAFF
abundance: NA; j_gene: TRBJ1-5; v_gene: TRBV25-1; CDR3aa: CASSELGNQPQHF
abundance: NA; j_gene: TRBJ2-1; v_gene: TRBV6-5; CDR3aa: CASSYGWGAGNEQFF
abundance: NA; j_gene: TRBJ2-2; v_gene: TRBV29-1; CDR3aa: CSVPAGGTGELFF
abundance: NA; j_gene: TRBJ1-2; v_gene: TRBV5-1; CDR3aa: CASSQEVQGAQGYTF
abundance: NA; j_gene: TRBJ2-1; v_gene: TRBV4-3; CDR3aa: CASSQYDNEQFF